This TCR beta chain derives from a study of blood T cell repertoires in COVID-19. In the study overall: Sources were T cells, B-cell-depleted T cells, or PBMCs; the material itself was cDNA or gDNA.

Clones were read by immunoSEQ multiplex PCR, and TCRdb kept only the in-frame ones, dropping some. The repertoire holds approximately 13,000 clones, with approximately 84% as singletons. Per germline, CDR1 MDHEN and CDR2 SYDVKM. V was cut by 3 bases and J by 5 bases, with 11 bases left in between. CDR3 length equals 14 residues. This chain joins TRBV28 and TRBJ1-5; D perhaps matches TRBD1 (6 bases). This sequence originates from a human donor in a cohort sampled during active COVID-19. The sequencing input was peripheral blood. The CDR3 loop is CASSLSRGDQPQHF. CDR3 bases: TGTGCCAGCAGTTTGAGCAGGGGCGATCAGCCCCAGCATTTT.